The clone carrying this TCR beta chain occurred a few times. The antigen is unknown. This specimen belongs to a study of T cells in localized non-small cell lung cancer. Broader study findings: A median of approximately 50 clones ranked among the top 100 in tumor appeared in adjacent lung. Greater blood T cell density accompanied longer overall survival.

TCRdb keeps only in-frame clones here, not all; method: immunoSEQ multiplex PCR. The sample includes 35,000 or so clones, approximately 88% of them seen just once. This clonotype was obtained from a woman aged 40-70 years with stage I lung adenocarcinoma. The sample in question was peripheral blood, obtained before any cancer treatment.

The CDR3 reads CASSTQGGTGELFF. Here the CDR3 DNA reads TGTGCCAGTAGTACTCAGGGCGGCACCGGGGAGCTGTTTTTT. This chain links TRBV19 with TRBJ2-2, with D possibly TRBD1 on 5 matching bases. Germline values: CDR1 LNHDA, CDR2 SQIVND (reference sequence). V dropped 4 bases and J dropped 4 bases, with 10 bases sitting between them. This CDR3 has 14 amino acids.